This entry lists 8 T cell receptor beta chains sequenced from one sample in a study of beta chain features in type 1 diabetes. Reverse transcribing all isolated RNA meant expressed TCRB transcripts were sequenced. The repertoire was sequenced with immunoSEQ multiplex PCR; TCRdb's copy has only in-frame clones and lacks some. The sample lists hundreds of thousands of clones; roughly a sixth were seen once. Sequencing was carried out using naive CD4+ T cells from blood. These receptors all stem from a man aged 18 to 29 in good health.

This clone showed up just a few times. The rearrangement joins TRBV18 to TRBJ2-7; 8 bases are a match to TRBD2. This CDR3 has 16 amino acids. Germline lookup yields CDR1 KGHSH and CDR2 LQKENI. V shed 3 bases and J 2 bases; nucleotides not matched to a gene: 9. In DNA form, the CDR3 reads TGTGCCAGCTCACCCCCCCAGCGGGGGTACCCCTACGAGCAGTACTTC. Residues: CASSPPQRGYPYEQYF.

The chain recombines TRBV7-8 with TRBJ1-1; D not certain. Trimming left V 6 bases short and J 1 base short, with 6 bases between. This CDR3 is 12 amino acids long. The V gene's germline CDR1 is SGHVS and CDR2 FQNEAQ. CDR3 DNA: TGTGCCAGCAGGAGGAAGAACACTGAAGCTTTCTTT. It specifies CASRRKNTEAFF.

This clone has just a few counts. The chain carries TRBV4-2 and TRBJ1-6; tentatively, D is TRBD1 (5 bases). Trimming stripped 4 bases from V and 0 bases from J, with 16 bases between. The CDR3 sequence is 18 residues long. Germline-derived CDR1 and CDR2 are LGHNA and YNFKEQ. The CDR3 reads CASSPSAGLSSYNSPLHF. In DNA, the CDR3 is TGTGCCAGCAGCCCCTCAGCGGGGCTGAGCTCCTATAATTCACCCCTCCACTTT.

The chain links TRBV13 to TRBJ1-5, with D perhaps TRBD1 (5 bases). The CDR3 contains 15 residues. Germline lookup yields CDR1 PRHDT and CDR2 FYEKMQ (reference sequence). V lost 0 bases and J 1 base, leaving 7 bases between the germline ends. CDR3 nucleotide sequence: TGTGCCAGCAGCTTAGGAGGGGTAAGCAATCAGCCCCAGCATTTT. It specifies CASSLGGVSNQPQHF. The full variable domain, its missing parts supplied by reference TRBV13 and TRBJ1-5, is AAGVIQSPRHLIKEKRETATLKCYPIPRHDTVYWYQQGPGQDPQFLISFYEKMQSDKGSIPDRFSAQQFSDYHSELNMSSLELGDSALYFCASSLGGVSNQPQHFGDGTRLSIL.

J is TRBJ2-5 and V is TRBV7-2, with 10 bases identical to TRBD1. Per the germline V gene, CDR1 is SGHTA and CDR2 is FQGNSA. This CDR3 spans 15 amino acids. The J segment lost 5 bases and the V segment lost 4 bases, leaving 7 bases of the junction unmatched. Here the CDR3 reads CASSSPTGGEETQYF. DNA of the CDR3: TGTGCCAGCAGCTCGCCGACAGGGGGCGAGGAGACCCAGTACTTC.

This clone has more than one count but fewer than ten. The genes are TRBV7-9 and TRBJ1-3; no reliable D call. Looked up from germline, CDR1 is SEHNR and CDR2 is FQNEAQ (reference sequence). This CDR3 comprises 16 residues. The ends were cut back, 0 bases at V and 0 bases at J, with 9 bases in the middle. DNA of the CDR3: TGTGCCAGCAGCTTAGCTAGCCTAAGCTCTGGAAACACCATATATTTT. Protein: CASSLASLSSGNTIYF.

This clone was counted a few times. This chain uses TRBV7-2 with TRBJ2-7, with D possibly TRBD2 on 6 matching bases. The ends were cut back, 2 bases at V and 10 bases at J, with 21 bases in the middle. Germline CDR1 SGHTA, CDR2 FQGNSA. CDR3 length equals 15 residues. The CDR3 DNA follows: TGTGCCAGCAGCTTAACGGGGGTAACCGTTACGAGCCAGTACTTC. It translates to CASSLTGVTVTSQYF. The complete variable domain, with remaining parts taken from reference TRBV7-2 and TRBJ2-7, reads GAGVSQSPSNKVTEKGKDVELRCDPISGHTALYWYRQSLGQGLEFLIYFQGNSAPDKSGLPSDRFSAERTGGSVSTLTIQRTQQEDSAVYLCASSLTGVTVTSQYFGPGTRLTVT.

The V gene is TRBV4-2, the J gene TRBJ2-7; D may be TRBD1 or TRBD2 (7 bases each). V lost 4 bases and J 3 bases, leaving 13 bases between the germline ends. Germline V gene data show CDR1 as LGHNA and CDR2 as YNFKEQ. This CDR3 has 14 amino acids. DNA of the CDR3: TGTGCCAGCAGCCTTCAGGGGGAGGGCTACGAGCAGTACTTC. This codes for CASSLQGEGYEQYF.